Listed below are T cell receptor beta chains from one sample, sequenced in a study of identical twins. Using its own MiXCR run on the 5' RACE reads, TCRdb lists one record per CDR3 protein. The sample has approximately 690,000 distinct CDR3 sequences; approximately 6% are singletons. Sequencing was done on a sample of naive T cells sorted from blood. These receptor sequences come from a young man in good health. Each CDR3 is given with its conserved first and last residue. D genes are given only for firm matches. Clone sizes are given selectively: once, few, many, or a class where the clone is expanded.

v_call	d_call	j_call	clone_size	cdr3_nt	cdr3_aa
TRBV24-1	TRBD2	TRBJ2-1	few	TGTGCCACCAGTGATTCCCCGCCGGGACTAGCGGGCAACAATGAGCAGTTCTTC	CATSDSPPGLAGNNEQFF
TRBV5-6	-	TRBJ2-1	many	TGTGCCAGCAGCTTGGCCTTCGGGGGACATCAGTTCTTC	CASSLAFGGHQFF
TRBV3-1	TRBD2	TRBJ2-1	few	TGTGCCAGCAGCCACTTGATAGCGGGAGGCCCCTACAATGAGCAGTTCTTC	CASSHLIAGGPYNEQFF
TRBV5-1	TRBD1	TRBJ1-6	-	TGCGCCAGCAGCTTGGGGACAGGGGGCAGTTCACCCCTCCACTTT	CASSLGTGGSSPLHF
TRBV4-2	-	TRBJ2-2	-	TGTGCCAGCAGCCAAGCGGCTAGAGGGCTTGGGGCCGGGGAGCTGTTTTTT	CASSQAARGLGAGELFF
TRBV20-1	TRBD2	TRBJ2-3	many	TGCAGTGCCCCCTCGCGGGGACTAGCGGGAGGCACGCAGTATTTT	CSAPSRGLAGGTQYF
TRBV7-9	-	TRBJ2-5	-	TGTGCCAGCAGCGCAAATGGGGGGAACCAAGAGACCCAGTACTTC	CASSANGGNQETQYF
TRBV11-1	TRBD1	TRBJ2-5	many	TGTGCCAGCAGCTTTCCCCCTGTCGGTAGGGGGCGTCGGGAGACCCAGTACTTC	CASSFPPVGRGRRETQYF
TRBV7-3	-	TRBJ2-3	many	TGTGCCAGCAGTAACCAAGGGACAGATACGCAGTATTTT	CASSNQGTDTQYF
TRBV5-1	TRBD2	TRBJ2-1	few	TGCGCCAGCGCCCTGCGTACTAGCGGGCCAAGCTCCTACAATGAGCAGTTCTTC	CASALRTSGPSSYNEQFF
TRBV20-1	-	TRBJ2-1	-	TGCAGTGCTCACGCCGGGGCGCAGTTCTTC	CSAHAGAQFF
TRBV5-1	-	TRBJ2-6	few	TGCGCCAGCAGCTTGGTTCCAGGGAGCTCTGGGGCCAACGTCCTGACTTTC	CASSLVPGSSGANVLTF
TRBV27	-	TRBJ1-1	many	TGTGCCAGCAGGACAGCGAACACTGAAGCTTTCTTT	CASRTANTEAFF
TRBV12-3/TRBV12-4	-	TRBJ1-1	many	TGTGCCAGCAGCCTAGACCAAGGACCTGAAGCTTTCTTT	CASSLDQGPEAFF
TRBV2	TRBD2	TRBJ2-3	few	TGTGCCAGCGGACCGGGACTAGGCCTGACAGATACGCAGTATTTT	CASGPGLGLTDTQYF
TRBV9	-	TRBJ2-1	many	TGTGCCAGCAGCGTAGGACCAGAAGGCCCCTACAATGAGCAGTTCTTC	CASSVGPEGPYNEQFF
TRBV6-1	TRBD2	TRBJ2-1	-	TGTGCCAGCAGTCAGGGACTAGCGGGAGCTGGCAATGAGCAGTTCTTC	CASSQGLAGAGNEQFF
TRBV12-3/TRBV12-4	TRBD1	TRBJ2-6	-	TGTGCCAGCAGTGGGGACCGGGACAGTGCCTCTGGGGCCAACGTCCTGACTTTC	CASSGDRDSASGANVLTF
TRBV28	TRBD2	TRBJ2-1	many	TGTGCCAGCAGTTTAAGACTAGCATTGAAGGGGCAGTTCTTC	CASSLRLALKGQFF
TRBV3-1	-	TRBJ2-1	many	TGTGCCAGCAGCCAAGTCGAGGGGAACGAGCAGTTCTTC	CASSQVEGNEQFF
TRBV4-2	-	TRBJ2-1	few	TGTGCCAGCAGCCAAGAGGGGCCGTTTCGCAATGAGCAGTTCTTC	CASSQEGPFRNEQFF
TRBV5-1	TRBD1	TRBJ1-2	many	TGCGCCAGCAGCGCAACCGGGACAGCTAACTATGGCTACACCTTC	CASSATGTANYGYTF
TRBV5-1	-	TRBJ2-5	few	TGCGCCAGCAGCTTGGCCACCTTGGGAGAGACCCAGTACTTC	CASSLATLGETQYF
TRBV7-2	TRBD2	TRBJ2-3	-	TGTGCCAGCAGTCAAACCGGGACTAGTCTGGATACGCAGTATTTT	CASSQTGTSLDTQYF
TRBV14	TRBD1	TRBJ1-6	few	TGTGCCAGCAGCCTTTGGACAGGGATGCATTCACCCCTCCACTTT	CASSLWTGMHSPLHF
TRBV30	-	TRBJ2-5	many	TGTGCCTGGAGTGTAGAAGTCACCTCGAAGGAGACCCAGTACTTC	CAWSVEVTSKETQYF
TRBV2	-	TRBJ1-1	few	TGTGCCAGCAGTGTCACCGGGACTAACCCTTACGAGGCTTTCTTT	CASSVTGTNPYEAFF
TRBV12-3/TRBV12-4	-	TRBJ2-5	many	TGTGCCAGCAGTTTGGGTGAGGGGACCCAGTACTTC	CASSLGEGTQYF
TRBV28	-	TRBJ2-7	-	TGTGCCAGCAGGCGCGGAGAACCCACGGGGGCCTACGAGCAGTACTTC	CASRRGEPTGAYEQYF
TRBV4-2	-	TRBJ1-1	few	TGTGCCAGCAGCCAAGATTGGCAGGGTCACACTGAAGCTTTCTTT	CASSQDWQGHTEAFF
TRBV12-3/TRBV12-4	TRBD2	TRBJ2-3	many	TGTGCCAGCGGAGAAATAGCGGGAGGGCCAGATACGCAGTATTTT	CASGEIAGGPDTQYF
TRBV27	TRBD2	TRBJ2-7	few	TGTGCCAGCCGACGGAGTTGGGGAGGGCGGGCCTCCTACGAGCAGTACTTC	CASRRSWGGRASYEQYF
TRBV12-3/TRBV12-4	-	TRBJ1-1	-	TGTGCCAGCAGTGCCCGGCAGGAGAACACTGAAGCTTTCTTT	CASSARQENTEAFF
TRBV24-1	TRBD1	TRBJ2-5	-	TGTGCCACCAGTGATTGGGGACAGGGCCAAGAGACCCAGTACTTC	CATSDWGQGQETQYF
TRBV4-2	-	TRBJ2-7	few	TGTGCCAGCAGCCAGGAAGATGCCCGGAGCGAGCAGTACTTC	CASSQEDARSEQYF
TRBV21-1	-	TRBJ2-1	-	TGTGCCAGCAGCAAATATAGCGGGAGGGGCAATGAGCAGTTCTTC	CASSKYSGRGNEQFF
TRBV10-1	-	TRBJ2-5	few	TGCGCCAGCAGTGAGGAAGAGAGTATGGAGACCCAGTACTTC	CASSEEESMETQYF
TRBV5-1	-	TRBJ1-5	few	TGCGCCAGCAGCTTATCTGACCCTTACCTTCAGCCCCAGCATTTT	CASSLSDPYLQPQHF
TRBV29-1	-	TRBJ1-1	many	TGCAGCGTTGAAGGCACGAGAGGGCCTGACACTGAAGCTTTCTTT	CSVEGTRGPDTEAFF
TRBV5-1	-	TRBJ2-1	few	TGCGCCAGCAGCGGCGTCGGGGTCAATGAGCAGTTCTTC	CASSGVGVNEQFF
TRBV5-1	-	TRBJ2-5	few	TGCGCCAGCAGCCGGGCGGGGACACAAGTGGAGACCCAGTACTTC	CASSRAGTQVETQYF
TRBV20-1	TRBD2	TRBJ2-5	many	TGCAGTGCTACGGGGACTAGCGGGAGGGCCAGGGAGACCCAGTACTTC	CSATGTSGRARETQYF
TRBV6-2/TRBV6-3	-	TRBJ2-5	-	TGTGCCAGCAGCTTACACGTAAGAGAGACCCAGTACTTC	CASSLHVRETQYF
TRBV5-1	-	TRBJ1-3	-	TGCGCCAGCAGCTTGGGTGGGAGTGCTGGAAACACCATATATTTT	CASSLGGSAGNTIYF
TRBV7-2	-	TRBJ2-5	many	TGTGCCAGCAGCTTAGGGACTTATCAAGAGACCCAGTACTTC	CASSLGTYQETQYF
TRBV20-1	TRBD1	TRBJ1-1	-	TGCAGTGCTTACCCTCGGGACAGCACGAACACTGAAGCTTTCTTT	CSAYPRDSTNTEAFF
TRBV2	TRBD1	TRBJ2-7	-	TGTGCCAGCACGGGACAGGCTACCCTCTACGAGCAGTACTTC	CASTGQATLYEQYF
TRBV28	TRBD2	TRBJ2-1	many	TGTGCCAGCAGTTTCCCGACTAGCGGGGCCTACAATGAGCAGTTCTTC	CASSFPTSGAYNEQFF
TRBV7-2	-	TRBJ1-6	-	TGTGCCAGCAGCTTAGCCACCGGTTCACCCCTCCACTTT	CASSLATGSPLHF
TRBV27	TRBD2	TRBJ2-2	-	TGTGCCAGCAGTTTATCGGGACTAAACACCGGGGAGCTGTTTTTT	CASSLSGLNTGELFF